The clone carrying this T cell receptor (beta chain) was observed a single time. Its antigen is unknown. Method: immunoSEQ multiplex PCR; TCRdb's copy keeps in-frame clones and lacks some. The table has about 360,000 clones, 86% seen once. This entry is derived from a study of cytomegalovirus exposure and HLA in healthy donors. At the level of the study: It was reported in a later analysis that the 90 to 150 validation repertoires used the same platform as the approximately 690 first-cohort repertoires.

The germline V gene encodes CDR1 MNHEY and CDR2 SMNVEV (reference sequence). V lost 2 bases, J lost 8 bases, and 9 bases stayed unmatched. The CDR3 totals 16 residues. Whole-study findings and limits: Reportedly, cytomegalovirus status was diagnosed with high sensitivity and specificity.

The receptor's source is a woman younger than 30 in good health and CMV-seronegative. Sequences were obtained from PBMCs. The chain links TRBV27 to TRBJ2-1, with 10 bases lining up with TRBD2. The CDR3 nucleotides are TGTGCCAGCAGTTTACACCTGGCTAGCGGGAGTTATGAGCAGTTCTTC. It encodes CASSLHLASGSYEQFF.